A single sample is the source of the 6 T cell receptor beta chains below, sequenced in a study of cytomegalovirus exposure and HLA in healthy donors. Vbeta (60) and Jbeta (13) primers were used in the PCR. Measured with immunoSEQ multiplex PCR; TCRdb has only the in-frame clones, and not every one. The sample records approximately 160,000 clones, 70% being singletons. The sample comprised PBMCs. Every receptor here comes from a man aged 18 to 35 in good health and CMV-seropositive.

The chain couples TRBV28 to TRBJ2-5; 11 bases match TRBD2. Germline CDR1 reads MDHEN; CDR2 reads SYDVKM. J was trimmed by 5 bases and V by 5 bases; bases with no gene match: 7. This CDR3 spans 15 amino acids. The CDR3 DNA sequence: TGTGCCAGCAGTCCGTTAGCGGGGGGGCGGGAGACCCAGTACTTC. Its protein product is CASSPLAGGRETQYF.

The table lists this clone with many counts. This CDR3 is CASSIASGDRGNQPQHF. The CDR3 coding sequence is TGTGCCAGTAGTATAGCATCTGGAGATAGAGGCAATCAGCCCCAGCATTTT. This chain uses TRBV19 with TRBJ1-5; D is uncertain. Trimming cost V 1 base and J 2 bases, with 15 bases left between them. This CDR3 contains 17 residues. The germline V gene has CDR1 LNHDA and CDR2 SQIVND (reference sequence).

V gene TRBV28 combines with J gene TRBJ1-1; D gene ambiguous. From germline, CDR1 is MDHEN and CDR2 SYDVKM. V gave up 8 bases and J gave up 1 base, with 20 bases separating them. This CDR3 has 16 amino acids. CDR3 amino acids: CASPSPEGEPNTEAFF. CDR3 nucleotides: TGTGCCAGCCCAAGCCCGGAGGGCGAGCCGAACACTGAAGCTTTCTTT.

This chain joins TRBV6-5 and TRBJ2-7, with 9 bases lining up with TRBD1. This CDR3 is 14 amino acids long. V dropped 5 bases and J dropped 6; count of bases not matched to a gene: 8. CDR1 is MNHEY, CDR2 SVGAGI, per germline. CDR3 in DNA: TGTGCCAGCAGTCCTGGTTCGACAGGGGGCGAGCAGTACGTC. Protein sequence: CASSPGSTGGEQYV.

The table lists this clone with a few counts. CDR3 amino acids: CASRPRGSNTGELFF. DNA of the CDR3: TGTGCCAGCAGACCGCGGGGGTCGAACACCGGGGAGCTGTTTTTT. The J gene is TRBJ2-2, the V gene TRBV27, with 7 nucleotides matching TRBD2. J lost 0 bases, V lost 6 bases, and 4 bases had no gene match. This CDR3 is 15 amino acids long. Germline-derived CDR1 and CDR2 are MNHEY and SMNVEV (reference sequence).

For this clone: The sample holds other DNA sequences that translate to the same CDR3. This chain uses TRBV5-6 with TRBJ1-1, with D maybe TRBD1 (5 bases). Germline CDR1 reads SGHDT; CDR2 reads YYEEEE. V lost 1 base to trimming and J lost 2 bases, with 6 bases between them. This CDR3 contains 13 residues. The CDR3 DNA reads TGTGCCAGCAGCTTGCAGGGTAACACTGAAGCTTTCTTT. This codes for CASSLQGNTEAFF. Looking up the rest from reference TRBV5-6 and TRBJ1-1 gives the full variable domain: DAGVTQSPTHLIKTRGQQVTLRCSPKSGHDTVSWYQQALGQGPQFIFQYYEEEERQRGNFPDRFSGHQFPNYSSELNVNALLLGDSALYLCASSLQGNTEAFFGQGTRLTVV.